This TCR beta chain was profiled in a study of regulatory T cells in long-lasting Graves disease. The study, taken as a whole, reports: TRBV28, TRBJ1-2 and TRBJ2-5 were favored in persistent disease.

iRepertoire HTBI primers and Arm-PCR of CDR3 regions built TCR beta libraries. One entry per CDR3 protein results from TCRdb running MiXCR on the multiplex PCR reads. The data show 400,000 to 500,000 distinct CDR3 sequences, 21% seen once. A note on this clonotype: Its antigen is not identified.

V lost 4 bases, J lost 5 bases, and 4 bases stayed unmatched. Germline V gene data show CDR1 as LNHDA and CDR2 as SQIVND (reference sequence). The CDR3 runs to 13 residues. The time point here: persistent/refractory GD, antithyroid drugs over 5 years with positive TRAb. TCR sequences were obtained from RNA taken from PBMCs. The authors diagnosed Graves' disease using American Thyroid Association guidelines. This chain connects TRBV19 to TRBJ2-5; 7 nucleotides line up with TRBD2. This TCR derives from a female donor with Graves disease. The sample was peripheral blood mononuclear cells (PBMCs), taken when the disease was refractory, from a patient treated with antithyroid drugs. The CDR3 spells CASSKAGLETQYF. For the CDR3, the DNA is TGTGCCAGTAGTAAAGCGGGGTTGGAGACCCAGTACTTC.